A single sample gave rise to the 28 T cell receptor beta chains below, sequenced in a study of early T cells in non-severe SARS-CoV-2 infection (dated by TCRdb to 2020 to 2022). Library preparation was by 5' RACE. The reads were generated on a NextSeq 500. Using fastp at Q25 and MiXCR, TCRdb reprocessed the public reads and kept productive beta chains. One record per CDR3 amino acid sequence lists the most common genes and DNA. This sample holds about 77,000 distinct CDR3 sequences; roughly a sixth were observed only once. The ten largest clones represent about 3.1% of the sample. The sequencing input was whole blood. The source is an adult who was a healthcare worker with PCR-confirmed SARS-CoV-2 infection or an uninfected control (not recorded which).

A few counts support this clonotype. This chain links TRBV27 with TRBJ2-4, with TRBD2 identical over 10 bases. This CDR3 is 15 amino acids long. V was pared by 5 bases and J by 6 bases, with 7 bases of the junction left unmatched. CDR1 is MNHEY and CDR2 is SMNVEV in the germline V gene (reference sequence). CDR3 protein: CASSPALAGVNIQYF. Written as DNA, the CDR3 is TGTGCCAGCAGTCCCGCTCTAGCGGGGGTAAACATTCAGTACTTC.

This CDR3 reads CASKELYNSPLHF. The CDR3 DNA follows: TGTGCCAGCAAGGAACTCTATAATTCACCCCTCCACTTT. This chain connects TRBV27 to TRBJ1-6; D gene ambiguous. With 7 bases removed from V and 3 bases from J, the gap between germline ends came to 7 bases. This CDR3 is built from 13 residues. Germline loops: CDR1 MNHEY, CDR2 SMNVEV (reference sequence).

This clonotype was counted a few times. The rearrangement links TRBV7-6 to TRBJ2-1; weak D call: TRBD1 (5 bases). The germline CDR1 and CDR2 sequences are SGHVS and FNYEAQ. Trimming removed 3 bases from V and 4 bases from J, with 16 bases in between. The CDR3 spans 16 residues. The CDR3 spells CASSFQTAGRYNEQFF. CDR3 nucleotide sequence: TGTGCCAGCAGCTTCCAGACAGCTGGCCGTTACAATGAGCAGTTCTTC.

This chain's CDR3 is CSVRSGTGWDTIYF. In nucleotides, the CDR3 is TGCAGCGTTCGGTCGGGGACCGGCTGGGACACCATATATTTT. The J gene is TRBJ1-3, the V gene TRBV29-1, with TRBD1 as a possible D gene (5 bases). The CDR3 is made up of 14 amino acids. The V end lost 5 bases, the J end lost 8 bases, and 19 bases lay between the germline ends. From germline, CDR1 is SQVTM and CDR2 ANQGSEA. The whole variable domain, filled in from reference TRBV29-1 and TRBJ1-3, reads SAVISQKPSRDICQRGTSLTIQCQVDSQVTMMFWYRQQPGQSLTLIATANQGSEATYESGFVIDKFPISRPNLTFSTLTVSNMSPEDSSIYLCSVRSGTGWDTIYFGEGSWLTVV.

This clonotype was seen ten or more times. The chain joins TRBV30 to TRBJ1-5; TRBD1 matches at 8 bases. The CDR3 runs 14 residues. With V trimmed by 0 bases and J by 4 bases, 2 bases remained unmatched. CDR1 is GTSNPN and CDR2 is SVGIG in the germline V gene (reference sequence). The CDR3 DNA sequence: TGTGCCTGGAGTGTACAGGGGGGAAATCAGCCCCAGCATTTT. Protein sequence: CAWSVQGGNQPQHF.

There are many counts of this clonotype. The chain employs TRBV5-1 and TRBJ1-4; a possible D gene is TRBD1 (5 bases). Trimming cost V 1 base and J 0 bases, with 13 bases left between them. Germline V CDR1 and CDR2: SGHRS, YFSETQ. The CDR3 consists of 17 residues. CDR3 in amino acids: CASSLNPGRATNEKLFF. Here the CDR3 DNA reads TGCGCCAGCAGCTTGAACCCGGGGCGGGCAACTAATGAAAAACTGTTTTTT.

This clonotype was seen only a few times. The CDR3 loop reads CASSLGPRDSQETQYF. Here the CDR3 DNA reads TGTGCCAGCAGCTTGGGGCCCCGGGACAGCCAAGAGACCCAGTACTTC. This chain connects TRBV5-6 to TRBJ2-5; 7 positions agree with TRBD1. The CDR3 extends over 16 amino acids. Germline V CDR1 and CDR2: SGHDT, YYEEEE. Trimming took 0 bases from V and 1 from J; bases not matched to a gene: 6.

This CDR3 is CASSLASRETQYF. CDR3 DNA sequence: TGTGCCAGCAGTTTAGCCTCTCGGGAGACCCAGTACTTC. The chain carries TRBV27 and TRBJ2-5, with D hard to call. Trimming removed 2 bases at V and 5 bases at J, with 9 bases between. CDR1 is MNHEY and CDR2 is SMNVEV in the germline V gene (reference sequence). CDR3 length: 13 residues.

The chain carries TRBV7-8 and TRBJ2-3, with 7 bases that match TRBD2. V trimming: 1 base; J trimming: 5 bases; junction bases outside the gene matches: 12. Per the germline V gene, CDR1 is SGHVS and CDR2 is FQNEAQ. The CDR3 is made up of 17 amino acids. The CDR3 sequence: CASSLGPQAGSRDTQYF. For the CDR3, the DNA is TGTGCCAGCAGCTTAGGCCCTCAAGCGGGGTCCCGAGATACGCAGTATTTT.

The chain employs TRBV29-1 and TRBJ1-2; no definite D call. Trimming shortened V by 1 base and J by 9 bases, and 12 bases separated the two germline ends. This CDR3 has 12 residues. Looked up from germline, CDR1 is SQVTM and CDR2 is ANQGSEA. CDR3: CSVEVSAVRYTF. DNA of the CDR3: TGCAGCGTTGAAGTTTCGGCCGTGCGCTACACCTTC.

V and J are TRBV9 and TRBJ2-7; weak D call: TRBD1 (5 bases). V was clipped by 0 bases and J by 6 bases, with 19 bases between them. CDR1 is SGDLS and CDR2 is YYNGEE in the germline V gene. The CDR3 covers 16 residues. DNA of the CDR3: TGTGCCAGCAGCGTAGGAAGGGGCCCCGTCCCTTTCGAGCAGTACTTC. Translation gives CASSVGRGPVPFEQYF.

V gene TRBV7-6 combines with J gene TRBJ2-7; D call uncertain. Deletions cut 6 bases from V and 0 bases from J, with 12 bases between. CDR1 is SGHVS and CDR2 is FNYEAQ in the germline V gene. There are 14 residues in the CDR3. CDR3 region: CASSPSTVSYEQYF. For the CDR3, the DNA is TGTGCCAGCAGTCCATCGACGGTCTCCTACGAGCAGTACTTC.

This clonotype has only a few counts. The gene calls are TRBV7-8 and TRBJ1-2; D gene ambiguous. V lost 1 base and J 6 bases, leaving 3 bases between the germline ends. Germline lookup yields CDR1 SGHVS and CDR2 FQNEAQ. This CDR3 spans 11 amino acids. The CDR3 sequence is CASSLGDGYTF. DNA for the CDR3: TGTGCCAGCAGCTTAGGTGATGGCTACACCTTC. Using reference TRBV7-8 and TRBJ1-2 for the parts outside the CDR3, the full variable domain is GAGVSQSPRYKVAKRGQDVALRCDPISGHVSLFWYQQALGQGPEFLTYFQNEAQLDKSGLPSDRFFAERPEGSVSTLKIQRTQQEDSAVYLCASSLGDGYTFGSGTRLTVV.

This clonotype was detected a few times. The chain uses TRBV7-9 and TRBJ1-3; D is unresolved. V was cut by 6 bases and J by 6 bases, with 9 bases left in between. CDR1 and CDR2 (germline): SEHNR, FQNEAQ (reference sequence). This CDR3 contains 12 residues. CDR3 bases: TGTGCCAGCAGTTCCACTGAAAACACCATATATTTT. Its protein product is CASSSTENTIYF.

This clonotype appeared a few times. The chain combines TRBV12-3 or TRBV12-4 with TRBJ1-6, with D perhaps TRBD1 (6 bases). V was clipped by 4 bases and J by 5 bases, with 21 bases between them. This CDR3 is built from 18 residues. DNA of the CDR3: TGTGCCAGCAGTTCGGGGGTAGGGGGATTCGGTGATAATTCACCCCTCCACTTT. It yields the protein CASSSGVGGFGDNSPLHF.

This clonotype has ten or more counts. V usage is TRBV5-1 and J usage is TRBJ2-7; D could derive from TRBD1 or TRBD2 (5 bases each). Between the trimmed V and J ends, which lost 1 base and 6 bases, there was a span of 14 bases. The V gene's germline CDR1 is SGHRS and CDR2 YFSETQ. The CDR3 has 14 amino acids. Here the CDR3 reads CASSLRGPRGEQYF. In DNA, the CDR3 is TGCGCCAGCAGCTTGAGGGGCCCTCGGGGCGAGCAGTACTTC.

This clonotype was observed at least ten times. The DNA for the CDR3 is TGTGCCATCAGTGAGCGCCCCGGGACAGGGTCTCAGCCCCAGCATTTT. This codes for CAISERPGTGSQPQHF. The rearrangement uses TRBV10-3 and TRBJ1-5, with 9 bases lining up with TRBD1. This CDR3 is built from 16 residues. V gave up 2 bases and J gave up 6 bases; unmatched junction bases: 8. CDR1 and CDR2 from the germline V gene are ENHRY and SYGVKD.

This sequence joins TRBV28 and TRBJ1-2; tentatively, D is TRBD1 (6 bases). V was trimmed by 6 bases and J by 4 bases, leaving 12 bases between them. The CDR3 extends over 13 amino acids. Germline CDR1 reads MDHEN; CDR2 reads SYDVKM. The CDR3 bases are TGTGCCAGCAGCATACAGGGATTCTATGGCTACACCTTC. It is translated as CASSIQGFYGYTF.

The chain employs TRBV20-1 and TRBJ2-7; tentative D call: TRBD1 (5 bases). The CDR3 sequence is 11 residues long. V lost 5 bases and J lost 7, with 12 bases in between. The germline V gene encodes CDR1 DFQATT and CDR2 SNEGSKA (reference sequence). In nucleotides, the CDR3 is TGCAGTGCTCCAGGGTTTAGGGAGCAGTACTTC. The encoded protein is CSAPGFREQYF.

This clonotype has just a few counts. The CDR3 reads CASSLGWIGGWQFF. CDR3 DNA sequence: TGTGCCAGCAGTTTGGGATGGATCGGGGGCTGGCAGTTCTTC. The gene calls are TRBV6-2 or TRBV6-3 and TRBJ2-1, with D possibly being TRBD1 or TRBD2 (6 bases each). CDR1 is MNHEY and CDR2 is SVGEGT in the germline V gene. The CDR3 runs to 14 residues. Trimming removed 4 bases from V and 12 bases from J, with 19 bases in between.

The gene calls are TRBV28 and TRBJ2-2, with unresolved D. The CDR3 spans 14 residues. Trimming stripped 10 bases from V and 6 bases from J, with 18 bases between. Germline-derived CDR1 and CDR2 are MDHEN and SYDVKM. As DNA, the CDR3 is TGTGCCACCACCTCGTTTATCAATCCCGGGGAGCTGTTTTTT. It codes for CATTSFINPGELFF.

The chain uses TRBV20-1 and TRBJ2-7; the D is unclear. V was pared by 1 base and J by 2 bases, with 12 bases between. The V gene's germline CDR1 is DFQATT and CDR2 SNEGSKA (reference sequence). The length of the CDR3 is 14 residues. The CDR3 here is CSARVGIGTYEQYF. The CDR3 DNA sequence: TGCAGTGCTAGAGTAGGGATAGGGACCTACGAGCAGTACTTC.

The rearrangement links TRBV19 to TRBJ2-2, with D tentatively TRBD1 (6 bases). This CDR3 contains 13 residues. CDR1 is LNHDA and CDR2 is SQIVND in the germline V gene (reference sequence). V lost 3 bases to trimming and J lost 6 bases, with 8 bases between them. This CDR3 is CASSIGGPGELFF. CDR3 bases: TGTGCCAGTAGTATTGGGGGCCCCGGGGAGCTGTTTTTT.

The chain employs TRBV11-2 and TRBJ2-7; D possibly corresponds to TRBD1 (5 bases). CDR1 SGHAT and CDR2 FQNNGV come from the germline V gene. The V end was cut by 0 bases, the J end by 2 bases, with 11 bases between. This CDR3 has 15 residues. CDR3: CASSLDRIRAYEQYF. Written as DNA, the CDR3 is TGTGCCAGCAGCTTAGATCGTATCAGGGCCTACGAGCAGTACTTC.

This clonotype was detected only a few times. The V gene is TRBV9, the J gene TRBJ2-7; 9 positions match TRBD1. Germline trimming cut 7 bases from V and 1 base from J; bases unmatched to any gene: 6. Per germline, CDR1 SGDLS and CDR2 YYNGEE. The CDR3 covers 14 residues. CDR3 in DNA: TGTGCCAGCGGTCCGGGACAGGGTTCCTACGAGCAGTACTTC. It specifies CASGPGQGSYEQYF.

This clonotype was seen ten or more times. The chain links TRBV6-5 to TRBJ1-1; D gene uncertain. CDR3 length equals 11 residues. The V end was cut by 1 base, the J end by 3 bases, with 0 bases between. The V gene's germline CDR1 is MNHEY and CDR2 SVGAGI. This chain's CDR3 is CASSYYTEAFF. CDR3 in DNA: TGTGCCAGCAGTTACTACACTGAAGCTTTCTTT.

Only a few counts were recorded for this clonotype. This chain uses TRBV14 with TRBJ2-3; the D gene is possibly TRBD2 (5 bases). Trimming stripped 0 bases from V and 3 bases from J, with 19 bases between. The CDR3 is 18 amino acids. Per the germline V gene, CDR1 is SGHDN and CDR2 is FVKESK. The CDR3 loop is CASSQDKVVAGFTDTQYF. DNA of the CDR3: TGTGCCAGCAGCCAAGATAAGGTTGTGGCGGGCTTTACAGATACGCAGTATTTT. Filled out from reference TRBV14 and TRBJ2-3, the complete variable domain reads EAGVTQFPSHSVIEKGQTVTLRCDPISGHDNLYWYRRVMGKEIKFLLHFVKESKQDESGMPNNRFLAERTGGTYSTLKVQPAELEDSGVYFCASSQDKVVAGFTDTQYFGPGTRLTVL.

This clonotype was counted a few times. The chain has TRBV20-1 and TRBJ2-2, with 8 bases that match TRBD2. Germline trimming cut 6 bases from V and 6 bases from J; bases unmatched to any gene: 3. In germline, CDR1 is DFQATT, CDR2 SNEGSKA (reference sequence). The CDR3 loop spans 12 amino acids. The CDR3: CSAGLAAGELFF. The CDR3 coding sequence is TGCAGTGCCGGACTAGCAGCCGGGGAGCTGTTTTTT.